Below are 20 T cell receptor beta chains sequenced from a single sample in a study of OX40 agonist ivuxolimab in advanced cancers. Using immunoSEQ multiplex PCR, the repertoire was profiled, and TCRdb retains in-frame clones only, with some absent. The sample has 45,000 or so clones; more than 70% are singletons. Here the sequenced sample was CD4+ or CD8+ T cells sorted from blood, taken in a trial of the OX40 agonist ivuxolimab. These receptors were taken from an adult with an advanced solid tumor such as melanoma, head and neck, liver or kidney cancer.

In this sample, this clone turned up once. This chain connects TRBV6-1 to TRBJ2-5, with 7 bases fitting TRBD1. The length of the CDR3 is 15 residues. V was pared by 2 bases and J by 1 base, with 4 bases of the junction left unmatched. CDR1 is MNHNS and CDR2 is SASEGT in the germline V gene. The CDR3 reads CASSEMDRIQETQYF. CDR3 DNA sequence: TGTGCCAGCAGTGAAATGGACAGGATCCAAGAGACCCAGTACTTC.

J is TRBJ2-1 and V is TRBV9, with 10 bases lining up with TRBD2. CDR1 and CDR2 from the germline V gene are SGDLS and YYNGEE. Trimming cost V 4 bases and J 5 bases; bases outside gene matches: 12. The CDR3 extends over 17 amino acids. CDR3 region: CASSSHPGLAGDNEQFF. In nucleotides, the CDR3 is TGTGCCAGCAGCTCACACCCCGGGCTAGCGGGGGACAATGAGCAGTTCTTC. The whole variable domain, filled in from reference TRBV9 and TRBJ2-1, reads DSGVTQTPKHLITATGQRVTLRCSPRSGDLSVYWYQQSLDQGLQFLIQYYNGEERAKGNILERFSAQQFPDLHSELNLSSLELGDSALYFCASSSHPGLAGDNEQFFGPGTRLTVL.

The chain links TRBV19 to TRBJ2-3; possible D gene TRBD2, 6 bases. CDR3 length: 16 residues. The ends were cut back, 3 bases at V and 1 base at J, with 14 bases in the middle. Germline V lookup: CDR1 LNHDA, CDR2 SQIVND (reference sequence). CDR3 region: CASSISLAMGTDTQYF. CDR3 DNA sequence: TGTGCCAGTAGTATCTCACTAGCTATGGGCACAGATACGCAGTATTTT. Using reference TRBV19 and TRBJ2-3 for the parts outside the CDR3, the full variable domain is DGGITQSPKYLFRKEGQNVTLSCEQNLNHDAMYWYRQDPGQGLRLIYYSQIVNDFQKGDIAEGYSVSREKKESFPLTVTSAQKNPTAFYLCASSISLAMGTDTQYFGPGTRLTVL.

The V call is TRBV5-4, the J call TRBJ2-1; TRBD1 might be the D (7 bases). Germline assignment: CDR1 SGHNT and CDR2 YYREEE (reference sequence). The V end was cut by 5 bases, the J end by 10 bases, with 25 bases between. This CDR3 is built from 16 residues. The CDR3 reads CASRPASRGAQGEQFF. CDR3 nucleotides: TGTGCCAGCAGACCGGCCTCCAGGGGGGCCCAGGGCGAGCAGTTCTTC. Filled out from reference TRBV5-4 and TRBJ2-1, the complete variable domain reads ETGVTQSPTHLIKTRGQQVTLRCSSQSGHNTVSWYQQALGQGPQFIFQYYREEENGRGNFPPRFSGLQFPNYSSELNVNALELDDSALYLCASRPASRGAQGEQFFGPGTRLTVL.

This sequence joins TRBV7-8 and TRBJ2-6; D is uncertain. V was cut by 3 bases and J by 0 bases, with 6 bases left in between. The CDR3 covers 15 residues. From germline, CDR1 is SGHVS and CDR2 FQNEAQ. Written as DNA, the CDR3 is TGTGCCAGCAGCTTTTACAACTCTGGGGCCAACGTCCTGACTTTC. This translates into CASSFYNSGANVLTF.

This clone showed up just a few times. V usage is TRBV6-5 and J usage is TRBJ2-1, with a weak D call TRBD2 (6 bases). Trimming removed 9 bases at V and 6 bases at J, with 21 bases between. This CDR3 is built from 15 residues. The germline gives CDR1 MNHEY, CDR2 SVGAGI. CDR3 loop: CASRRGLNSFNEQFF. CDR3 coding DNA: TGTGCCAGTCGGAGAGGACTAAACTCTTTCAATGAGCAGTTCTTC.

CDR3 in amino acids: CASSLSPGPPWGQFF. CDR3 DNA sequence: TGTGCCAGCAGTTTATCGCCGGGGCCTCCTTGGGGGCAGTTCTTC. V and J are TRBV27 and TRBJ2-1, with D tentatively TRBD1 or TRBD2 (5 bases each). Germline V gene sequence: CDR1 MNHEY, CDR2 SMNVEV (reference sequence). The CDR3 sequence is 15 residues long. Trimming left V 0 bases short and J 12 bases short, with 18 bases between.

CDR3 bases: TGTGCCAGCAGCCGAGCCTCTGGGGCCAACGTCCTGACTTTC. This translates into CASSRASGANVLTF. This chain uses TRBV14 with TRBJ2-6; unclear D gene. V lost 4 bases and J 0 bases, leaving 4 bases between the germline ends. There are 14 residues in the CDR3. The germline gives CDR1 SGHDN, CDR2 FVKESK.

This chain connects TRBV4-3 to TRBJ2-5, with D perhaps assigned TRBD1 or TRBD2 (7 bases each). The germline V gene has CDR1 LGHNA and CDR2 YSLEER. V lost 0 bases, J lost 4 bases, and 9 bases lay in between. There are 14 residues in the CDR3. This CDR3 is CASSQDRGGETQYF. In DNA form, the CDR3 reads TGCGCCAGCAGCCAAGACAGGGGGGGAGAGACCCAGTACTTC.

The chain employs TRBV30 and TRBJ1-1; D not certain. Germline CDR1 is GTSNPN and CDR2 is SVGIG (reference sequence). V was cut by 4 bases and J by 2 bases, with 11 bases left in between. The CDR3 extends over 13 amino acids. CDR3 in DNA: TGTGCCTGGACGCCGGATGGAAACACTGAAGCTTTCTTT. Amino acid sequence: CAWTPDGNTEAFF.

The chain recombines TRBV19 with TRBJ2-1; 11 bases are a match to TRBD2. V shed 7 bases and J 7 bases; nucleotides not matched to a gene: 12. This CDR3 has 16 residues. Germline assignment: CDR1 LNHDA and CDR2 SQIVND (reference sequence). The chain's CDR3 is CASNPSSGRAGNEQFF. The CDR3 DNA is TGTGCCAGTAACCCTAGTAGCGGGAGGGCAGGAAATGAGCAGTTCTTC.

This clone was found once. The CDR3 DNA reads TGTGCCAGCAGCCAAGATGTGGCTAGCTACGAGCAGTACTTC. Protein: CASSQDVASYEQYF. V is TRBV4-2 and J is TRBJ2-7; D is unresolved. Germline V gene sequence: CDR1 LGHNA, CDR2 YNFKEQ. Trimming shortened V by 0 bases and J by 3 bases, and 9 bases separated the two germline ends. This CDR3 is 14 amino acids long.

This clone has a handful of counts. The chain links TRBV7-2 to TRBJ2-7; D gene ambiguous. The CDR3 has 12 residues. Germline CDR1 SGHTA, CDR2 FQGNSA. V lost 0 bases to trimming and J lost 4 bases, with 4 bases between them. The CDR3 is CASSLARYEQYF. Here the CDR3 DNA reads TGTGCCAGCAGCTTAGCGAGGTACGAGCAGTACTTC.

The rearrangement joins TRBV7-9 to TRBJ1-1, with D tentatively TRBD1 (6 bases). CDR1 and CDR2 (germline): SEHNR, FQNEAQ (reference sequence). Deletions cut 0 bases from V and 3 bases from J, with 11 bases between. This CDR3 is built from 15 residues. CDR3 protein: CASSLARGGDTEAFF. The CDR3, as DNA: TGTGCCAGCAGCTTAGCCAGGGGAGGAGACACTGAAGCTTTCTTT.

V and J are TRBV7-9 and TRBJ2-6; 9 bases agree with TRBD1. V dropped 5 bases and J dropped 2; count of bases not matched to a gene: 7. The CDR3 length is 17 residues. CDR1 and CDR2 from the germline V gene are SEHNR and FQNEAQ (reference sequence). CDR3 sequence: CASSKQGAVTGANVLTF. The DNA of the CDR3 is TGTGCCAGCAGCAAACAGGGGGCGGTTACTGGGGCCAACGTCCTGACTTTC.

The chain couples TRBV27 to TRBJ2-7; D is ambiguous. CDR3 length equals 12 residues. Per the germline V gene, CDR1 is MNHEY and CDR2 is SMNVEV (reference sequence). V shed 3 bases and J shed 7 bases, with 10 bases lying between them. The CDR3 DNA follows: TGTGCCAGCAGTTTTGGGTTCGGAGAGCAGTACTTC. Its protein product is CASSFGFGEQYF.

The chain carries TRBV28 and TRBJ1-4; tentatively, D is TRBD1 (6 bases). Germline V gene sequence: CDR1 MDHEN, CDR2 SYDVKM. Trimming pared 5 bases from V and 7 bases from J, leaving 14 bases between. This CDR3 contains 14 residues. CDR3 coding DNA: TGTGCCAGCAGTAGTCGGCTACAGGGTGAAAAACTGTTTTTT. This encodes CASSSRLQGEKLFF. The whole variable domain, remainder taken from reference TRBV28 and TRBJ1-4, is DVKVTQSSRYLVKRTGEKVFLECVQDMDHENMFWYRQDPGLGLRLIYFSYDVKMKEKGDIPEGYSVSREKKERFSLILESASTNQTSMYLCASSSRLQGEKLFFGSGTQLSVL.

In its sample, this clone was seen once. The chain is built from TRBV6-4 and TRBJ1-1; D may be TRBD1 (6 bases). Trimming pared 6 bases from V and 3 bases from J, leaving 17 bases between. This CDR3 is built from 15 residues. The germline V gene encodes CDR1 MRHNA and CDR2 SNTAGT. Here the CDR3 reads CASRAHPQGYTEAFF. Here the CDR3 DNA reads TGTGCCAGCAGGGCCCACCCACAGGGTTACACTGAAGCTTTCTTT.

The chain is built from TRBV28 and TRBJ1-2; D call uncertain. This CDR3 contains 14 residues. Trimming shortened V by 2 bases and J by 4 bases, and 11 bases separated the two germline ends. The germline V gene has CDR1 MDHEN and CDR2 SYDVKM. The CDR3 here is CASSLRAETYGYTF. Here the CDR3 DNA reads TGTGCCAGCAGTTTAAGGGCTGAAACCTATGGCTACACCTTC.

There are a few counts of this clone. The chain combines TRBV11-2 with TRBJ2-3; 9 bases match TRBD2. The germline V gene encodes CDR1 SGHAT and CDR2 FQNNGV. This CDR3 is 17 amino acids long. J was trimmed by 0 bases and V by 1 base; bases with no gene match: 5. CDR3 loop: CASSLGLAVLSTDTQYF. The CDR3 bases are TGTGCCAGCAGCTTAGGACTAGCGGTTCTCAGCACAGATACGCAGTATTTT.